Here is one TCR beta chain with its context. One junction end does not reproduce the germline sequence, and a read error may be involved. RNA was extracted from bulk tissue without any cell sorting. The normal lung tissue was taken more than 3 cm from the tumor edge. These data are taken from a study of tumor and adjacent non-tumor tissue in lung cancer. Three rounds of nested PCR, following a modified ARM-PCR protocol, produced the TCRbeta library. TCRdb reprocessed the multiplex PCR reads with MiXCR, giving one entry per CDR3 protein. The sample holds 85,000 to 130,000 distinct CDR3 sequences, more than 55% seen once. CDR1 MNHNS and CDR2 SASEGT come from the germline V gene. The length of the CDR3 is 15 residues.

The gene calls are TRBV6-1 and TRBJ2-1; a possible D gene is TRBD1 (6 bases). Sequencing was carried out using distant non-tumor lung tissue. This sequence was found in a man aged 25 to 40 with non-small cell lung cancer. The CDR3 region has the DNA TGTGTCAGCAGCCAGGGGCCAGGGGATGGGAATAGGCGGTTCTTC. The encoded protein is CVSSQGPGDGNRRFF.